This T cell receptor beta chain was recovered during a study of OX40 agonist ivuxolimab in advanced cancers. About the study: Aged 23 to 79 with a mean of 60 years, they were around 83% male.

Produced via immunoSEQ multiplex PCR; TCRdb's table is partial and in-frame only. The profile covers about 77,000 clones, with around 80% appearing a single time and roughly 0.77% taken by the ten largest. The CDR3 is 14 residues long. V was shortened by 5 bases and J by 2 bases, with 13 bases between the two germline ends. Germline V gene sequence: CDR1 SGHTA, CDR2 FQGNSA. The rearrangement links TRBV7-2 to TRBJ2-7; the D call may be TRBD1 or TRBD2 (6 bases each). The sequence was obtained from an adult with an advanced solid tumor such as melanoma, head and neck, liver or kidney cancer. This specimen consisted of CD4+ or CD8+ T cells sorted from blood, obtained in a trial of the OX40 agonist ivuxolimab. DNA of the CDR3: TGTGCCAGCAGCCCGGTGGGGGGCGCCTACGAGCAGTACTTC. Encoded protein: CASSPVGGAYEQYF.